This TCR beta chain derives from a study of blood T cell repertoires in COVID-19. Study at large: PBMCs, B-cell-depleted T cells, or T cells were the source of the cDNA or gDNA that made up the material.

This CDR3 is built from 14 residues. The V end lost 2 bases, the J end lost 1 base, and 9 bases lay between the germline ends. The germline gives CDR1 SGHRS, CDR2 YFSETQ. Profiled with immunoSEQ multiplex PCR; TCRdb holds only in-frame clones, not every one. The sample lists under 30,000 clones; 70% to 90% were seen once. The clonotype was recovered from a human donor in a cohort sampled during active COVID-19. Sequenced: peripheral blood. The rearrangement uses TRBV5-1 and TRBJ2-5; D may be TRBD1 (5 bases). The CDR3 loop reads CASSLHRFQETQYF. The CDR3 DNA follows: TGCGCCAGCAGCTTACACAGGTTCCAAGAGACCCAGTACTTC.